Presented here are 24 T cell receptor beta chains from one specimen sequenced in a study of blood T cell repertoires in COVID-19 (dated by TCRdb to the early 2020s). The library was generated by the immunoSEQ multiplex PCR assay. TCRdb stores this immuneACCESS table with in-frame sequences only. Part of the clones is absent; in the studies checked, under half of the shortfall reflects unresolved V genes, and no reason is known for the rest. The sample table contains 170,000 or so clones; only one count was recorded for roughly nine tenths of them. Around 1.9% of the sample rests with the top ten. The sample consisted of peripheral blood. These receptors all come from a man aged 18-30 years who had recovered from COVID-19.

DNA for the CDR3: TGTGCCAGTAGTATAGTGAAAGGGGACTACACCGGGGAGCTGTTTTTT. Protein sequence: CASSIVKGDYTGELFF. The chain has TRBV19 and TRBJ2-2; maybe TRBD2 (6 bases). The V gene lost 1 base and the J gene lost 3 bases, with 12 bases spanning the gap. The CDR3 is 16 residues long. Per the germline V gene, CDR1 is LNHDA and CDR2 is SQIVND (reference sequence).

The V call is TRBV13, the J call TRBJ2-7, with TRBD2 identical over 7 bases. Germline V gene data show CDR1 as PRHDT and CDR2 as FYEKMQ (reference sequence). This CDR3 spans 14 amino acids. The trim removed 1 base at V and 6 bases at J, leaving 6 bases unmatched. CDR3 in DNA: TGTGCCAGCAGCTTAGCTGCCAGGGAGGGCGAGCAGTACTTC. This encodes CASSLAAREGEQYF. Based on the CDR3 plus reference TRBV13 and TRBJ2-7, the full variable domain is AAGVIQSPRHLIKEKRETATLKCYPIPRHDTVYWYQQGPGQDPQFLISFYEKMQSDKGSIPDRFSAQQFSDYHSELNMSSLELGDSALYFCASSLAAREGEQYFGPGTRLTVT.

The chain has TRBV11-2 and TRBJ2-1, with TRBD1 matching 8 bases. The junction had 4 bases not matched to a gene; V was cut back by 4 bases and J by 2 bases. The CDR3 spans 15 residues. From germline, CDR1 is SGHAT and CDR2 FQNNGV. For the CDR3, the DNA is TGTGCCAGCAGCTCCGACAGGGGCACCTACAATGAGCAGTTCTTC. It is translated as CASSSDRGTYNEQFF.

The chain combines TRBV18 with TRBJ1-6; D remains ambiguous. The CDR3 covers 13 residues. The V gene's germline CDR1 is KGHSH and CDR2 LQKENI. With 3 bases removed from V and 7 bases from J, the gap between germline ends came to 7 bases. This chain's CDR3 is CASSPGANSPLHF. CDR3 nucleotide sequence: TGTGCCAGCTCACCGGGAGCGAATTCACCCCTCCACTTT. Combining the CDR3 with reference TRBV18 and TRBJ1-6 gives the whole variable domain NAGVMQNPRHLVRRRGQEARLRCSPMKGHSHVYWYRQLPEEGLKFMVYLQKENIIDESGMPKERFSAEFPKEGPSILRIQQVVRGDSAAYFCASSPGANSPLHFGNGTRLTVT.

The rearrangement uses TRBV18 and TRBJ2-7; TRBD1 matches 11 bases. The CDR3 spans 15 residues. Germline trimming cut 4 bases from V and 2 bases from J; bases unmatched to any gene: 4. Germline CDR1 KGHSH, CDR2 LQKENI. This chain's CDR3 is CASSLGTGGTYEQYF. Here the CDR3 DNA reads TGTGCCAGCTCACTCGGGACAGGGGGGACCTACGAGCAGTACTTC.

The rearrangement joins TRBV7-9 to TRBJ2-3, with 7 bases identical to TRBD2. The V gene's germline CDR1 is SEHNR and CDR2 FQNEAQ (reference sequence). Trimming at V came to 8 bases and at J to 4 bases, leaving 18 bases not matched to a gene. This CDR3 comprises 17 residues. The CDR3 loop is CASGILADSTGADTQYF. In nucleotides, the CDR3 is TGTGCCAGCGGGATTCTAGCGGACTCTACGGGGGCAGATACGCAGTATTTT.

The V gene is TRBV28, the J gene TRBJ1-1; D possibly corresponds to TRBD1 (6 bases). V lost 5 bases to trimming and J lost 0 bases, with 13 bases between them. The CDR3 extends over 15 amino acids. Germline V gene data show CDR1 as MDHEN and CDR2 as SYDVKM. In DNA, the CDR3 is TGTGCCAGCAGTGCCTCAGGGGCATTGAACACTGAAGCTTTCTTT. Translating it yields CASSASGALNTEAFF.

CDR3 amino acids: CASSVQPRGGGYTDTQYF. The CDR3 DNA follows: TGTGCCAGCAGCGTACAACCCCGCGGCGGGGGCTATACAGATACGCAGTATTTT. J is TRBJ2-3 and V is TRBV9; TRBD2 is a possible D gene (7 bases). V lost 1 base, J lost 3 bases, and 21 bases lay in between. Germline V CDR1 and CDR2: SGDLS, YYNGEE. This CDR3 is built from 18 residues.

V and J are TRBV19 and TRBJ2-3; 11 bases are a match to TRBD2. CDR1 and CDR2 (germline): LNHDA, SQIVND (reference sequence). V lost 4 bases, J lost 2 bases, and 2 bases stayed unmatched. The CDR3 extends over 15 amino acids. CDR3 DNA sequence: TGTGCCAGTAGTACGGGACTAGCGGCCACAGATACGCAGTATTTT. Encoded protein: CASSTGLAATDTQYF.

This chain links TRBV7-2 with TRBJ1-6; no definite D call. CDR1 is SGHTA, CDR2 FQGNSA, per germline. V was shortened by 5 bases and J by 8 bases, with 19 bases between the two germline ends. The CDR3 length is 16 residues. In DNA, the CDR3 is TGTGCCAGCAGCCCTAGACGTTGGGTCGAGGATTCACCCCTCCACTTT. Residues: CASSPRRWVEDSPLHF.

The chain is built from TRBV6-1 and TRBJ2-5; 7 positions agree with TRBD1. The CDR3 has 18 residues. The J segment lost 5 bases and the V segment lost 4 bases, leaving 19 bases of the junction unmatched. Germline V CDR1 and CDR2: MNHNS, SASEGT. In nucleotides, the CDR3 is TGTGCCAGCAGTGCGCGCGTACAAGGGACAGTTTCTAGGGAGACCCAGTACTTC. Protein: CASSARVQGTVSRETQYF.

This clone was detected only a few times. The CDR3 protein is CASSYSERDEQYF. The DNA of the CDR3 is TGTGCCAGTAGTTATTCCGAGAGGGACGAGCAGTACTTC. The chain uses TRBV19 and TRBJ2-7; TRBD2 might be the D (5 bases). Germline V gives CDR1 LNHDA, CDR2 SQIVND (reference sequence). This CDR3 spans 13 amino acids. V lost 5 bases to trimming and J lost 5 bases, with 13 bases between them.

Written as DNA, the CDR3 is TGTGCCAGCAGAGCCACAGGGACTAATGAAAAACTGTTTTTT. This sequence encodes CASRATGTNEKLFF. The chain combines TRBV28 with TRBJ1-4, with D tentatively TRBD1 (6 bases). The V gene's germline CDR1 is MDHEN and CDR2 SYDVKM. Trimming removed 6 bases at V and 2 bases at J, with 10 bases between. CDR3 size: 14 residues. The complete variable domain, with remaining parts taken from reference TRBV28 and TRBJ1-4, reads DVKVTQSSRYLVKRTGEKVFLECVQDMDHENMFWYRQDPGLGLRLIYFSYDVKMKEKGDIPEGYSVSREKKERFSLILESASTNQTSMYLCASRATGTNEKLFFGSGTQLSVL.

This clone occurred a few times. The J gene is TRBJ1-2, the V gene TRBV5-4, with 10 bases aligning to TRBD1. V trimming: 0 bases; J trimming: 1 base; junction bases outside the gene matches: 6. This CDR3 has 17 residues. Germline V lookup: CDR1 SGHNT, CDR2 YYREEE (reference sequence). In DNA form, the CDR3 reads TGTGCCAGCAGCTTGGGACAGGGGGCTCTTTATAACTATGGCTACACCTTC. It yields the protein CASSLGQGALYNYGYTF.

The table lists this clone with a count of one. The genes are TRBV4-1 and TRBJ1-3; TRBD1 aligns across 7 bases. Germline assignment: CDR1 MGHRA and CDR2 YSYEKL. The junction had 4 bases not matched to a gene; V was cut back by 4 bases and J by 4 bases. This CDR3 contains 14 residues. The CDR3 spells CASSPTGSGNTIYF. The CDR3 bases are TGCGCCAGCAGCCCGACAGGGAGCGGAAACACCATATATTTT.

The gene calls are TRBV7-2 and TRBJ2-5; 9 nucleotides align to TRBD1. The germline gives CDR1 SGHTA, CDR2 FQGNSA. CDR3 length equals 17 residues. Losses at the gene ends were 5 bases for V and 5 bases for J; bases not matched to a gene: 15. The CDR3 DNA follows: TGTGCCAGCAGCCCCCCTGGGGGGGGACAGGGCATGGAGACCCAGTACTTC. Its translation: CASSPPGGGQGMETQYF.

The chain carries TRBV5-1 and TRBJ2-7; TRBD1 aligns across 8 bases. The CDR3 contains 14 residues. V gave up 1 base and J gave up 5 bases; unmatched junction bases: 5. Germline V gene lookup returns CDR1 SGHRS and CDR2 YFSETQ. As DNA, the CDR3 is TGCGCCAGCAGCTTGAGACAGGGGTTACACGAGCAGTACTTC. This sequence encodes CASSLRQGLHEQYF.

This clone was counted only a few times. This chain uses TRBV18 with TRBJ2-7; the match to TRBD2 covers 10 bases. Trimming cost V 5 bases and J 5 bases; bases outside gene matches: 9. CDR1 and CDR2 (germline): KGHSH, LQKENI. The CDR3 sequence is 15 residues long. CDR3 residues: CASSETSGPIHEQYF. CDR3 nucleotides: TGTGCCAGCTCAGAGACTAGCGGGCCCATCCACGAGCAGTACTTC.

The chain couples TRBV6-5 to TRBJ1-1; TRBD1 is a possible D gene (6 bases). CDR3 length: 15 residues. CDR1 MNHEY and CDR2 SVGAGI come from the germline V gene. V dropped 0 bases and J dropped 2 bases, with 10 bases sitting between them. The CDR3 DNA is TGTGCCAGCAGTTACTCAGGGACACTCAACACTGAAGCTTTCTTT. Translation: CASSYSGTLNTEAFF.

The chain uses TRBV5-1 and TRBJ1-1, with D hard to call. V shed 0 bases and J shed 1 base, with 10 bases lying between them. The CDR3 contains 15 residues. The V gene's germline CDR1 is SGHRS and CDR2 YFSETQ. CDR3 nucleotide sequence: TGCGCCAGCAGCTTGGTAGGGAGGAGGAACACTGAAGCTTTCTTT. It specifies CASSLVGRRNTEAFF.

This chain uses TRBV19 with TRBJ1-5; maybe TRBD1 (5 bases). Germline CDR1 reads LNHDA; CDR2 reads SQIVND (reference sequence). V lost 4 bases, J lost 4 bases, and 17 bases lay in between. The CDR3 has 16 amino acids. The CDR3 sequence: CASSTNGPGGNQPQHF. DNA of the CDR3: TGTGCCAGTAGTACCAACGGGCCCGGGGGGAATCAGCCCCAGCATTTT.

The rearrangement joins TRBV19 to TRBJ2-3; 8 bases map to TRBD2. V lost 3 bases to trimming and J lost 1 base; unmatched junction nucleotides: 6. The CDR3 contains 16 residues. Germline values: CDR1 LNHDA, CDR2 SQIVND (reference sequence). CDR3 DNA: TGTGCCAGTAGTATGAGCGGGGGCAGAGGCACAGATACGCAGTATTTT. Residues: CASSMSGGRGTDTQYF.

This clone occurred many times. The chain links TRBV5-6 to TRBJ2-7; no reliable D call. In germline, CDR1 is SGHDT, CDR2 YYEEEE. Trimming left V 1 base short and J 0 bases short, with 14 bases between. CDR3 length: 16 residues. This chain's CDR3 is CASSLRPERSSYEQYF. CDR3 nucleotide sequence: TGTGCCAGCAGCTTGAGGCCGGAGCGCAGCTCCTACGAGCAGTACTTC.

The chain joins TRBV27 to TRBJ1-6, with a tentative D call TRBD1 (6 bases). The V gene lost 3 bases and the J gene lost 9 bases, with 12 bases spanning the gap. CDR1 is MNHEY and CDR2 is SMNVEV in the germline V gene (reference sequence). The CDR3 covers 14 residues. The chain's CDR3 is CASSFGGRSSPLHF. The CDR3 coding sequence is TGTGCCAGCAGTTTTGGGGGCAGGAGTTCACCCCTCCACTTT.